This passage covers 9 T cell receptor beta chains from one sample sequenced in a study of T cell repertoires in cytomegalovirus infection. These receptors' targets are unknown. TCRdb called the reads again in MiXCR, with one record for every CDR3 protein. The sample consists of about 920,000 distinct CDR3 sequences, 25% to 40% of them appearing once. The specimen comprised cultured CD8+ T cells from PBMCs, sampled from culture after CMV antigen stimulation. The receptors derive from a human donor in good health (CMV status not recorded). Some clones in this sample may be carry-over from other donors' samples.

This clonotype was counted between two and nine times. The chain is built from TRBV4-1 and TRBJ2-5; D call uncertain. Trimming took 3 bases from V and 5 from J, leaving 19 bases between them. The CDR3 is 16 amino acids. Germline V gene lookup returns CDR1 MGHRA and CDR2 YSYEKL. The CDR3 region is CASSHIQSSVGETQYF. The CDR3 nucleotides read TGCGCCAGCAGCCACATACAGAGCTCGGTAGGGGAGACCCAGTACTTC.

J is TRBJ2-3 and V is TRBV3-1, with 8 bases aligning to TRBD2. Unmatched junction bases numbered 17, after V lost 6 bases and J lost 0 bases. The CDR3 runs 19 residues. The germline gives CDR1 LGHDT, CDR2 YNNKEL (reference sequence). This CDR3 reads CASSMFWRGVSTSTDTQYF. The CDR3 nucleotides read TGTGCCAGCAGTATGTTTTGGCGGGGGGTCTCTACTAGCACAGATACGCAGTATTTT.

This clonotype was seen a few times. The chain joins TRBV27 to TRBJ2-1, with 9 positions matching TRBD1. Trimming at V came to 6 bases and at J to 4 bases, leaving 7 bases not matched to a gene. Germline V lookup: CDR1 MNHEY, CDR2 SMNVEV (reference sequence). The CDR3 totals 15 residues. The CDR3 spells CASSTGQGPYNEQFF. Here the CDR3 DNA reads TGTGCCAGCAGCACGGGACAGGGACCTTACAATGAGCAGTTCTTC.

This clonotype was picked up a small number of times. One junction end disagrees with the germline gene, perhaps due to a read error. The chain combines TRBV4-1 with TRBJ2-2; tentatively, D is TRBD1 (6 bases). The length of the CDR3 is 15 residues. Germline assignment: CDR1 MGHRA and CDR2 YSYEKL. The CDR3 DNA reads as TGTGCCAGCAGCCAAGAAAGGGGGATGGGCGGGGAGCTGTTTTTT. Protein: CASSQERGMGGELFF.

This clonotype has just a few counts. The gene calls are TRBV12-3 or TRBV12-4 and TRBJ1-1, with 8 bases lining up with TRBD1. The CDR3 is 17 amino acids. Losses at the gene ends were 5 bases for V and 6 bases for J; bases not matched to a gene: 17. The CDR3 reads CASSPWDRRKIGAEAFF. DNA of the CDR3: TGTGCCAGCAGTCCCTGGGACAGGCGGAAAATTGGTGCTGAAGCTTTCTTT.

This clonotype showed up just a few times. The chain carries TRBV5-1 and TRBJ1-4; D unclear. Trimming removed 4 bases from V and 4 bases from J, with 14 bases in between. In germline, CDR1 is SGHRS, CDR2 YFSETQ. This CDR3 has 15 residues. The CDR3 bases are TGCGCCAGCAGCCCTTACCCGCGTGTTAATGAAAAACTGTTTTTT. It codes for CASSPYPRVNEKLFF.

This clonotype was recorded a few times. The chain joins TRBV29-1 to TRBJ2-3, with 12 bases matching TRBD2. CDR1 and CDR2 (germline): SQVTM, ANQGSEA. After removal of 3 bases from V and 0 bases from J, the junction contained 7 bases not matched to a gene. This CDR3 spans 17 amino acids. The CDR3 DNA reads as TGCAGCGTTGATTACTCTAGCGGGGGGGATAGCACAGATACGCAGTATTTT. Its protein product is CSVDYSSGGDSTDTQYF.

The CDR3 reads CASSLGDIGNTEAFF. The CDR3 nucleotides are TGTGCCAGCAGTTTAGGGGATATCGGGAACACTGAAGCTTTCTTT. This chain uses TRBV27 with TRBJ1-1; D uncertain. This CDR3 has 15 residues. V lost 2 bases, J lost 1 base, and 11 bases lay in between. The germline CDR1 and CDR2 sequences are MNHEY and SMNVEV (reference sequence).

This clonotype was counted only a few times. The gene calls are TRBV6-2 or TRBV6-3 and TRBJ2-7; D gene ambiguous. Germline assignment: CDR1 MNHEY and CDR2 SVGEGT. This CDR3 region has 14 residues. V gave up 0 bases and J gave up 2 bases, with 8 bases separating them. CDR3 sequence: CASSYSTAAYEQYF. The CDR3 DNA sequence: TGTGCCAGCAGTTACTCGACTGCCGCCTACGAGCAGTACTTC.